This TCR beta chain is from a study of blood T cell repertoires in COVID-19. About the study: T cells, B-cell-depleted T cells, or PBMCs supplied cDNA or gDNA.

CDR3 length equals 16 residues. Trimming removed 0 bases from V and 0 bases from J; junction bases left unmatched: 3. The V gene's germline CDR1 is SGHRS and CDR2 YFSETQ. This clone was seen a single time. Data came from immunoSEQ multiplex PCR; TCRdb stores just in-frame clones and leaves some out. The sample shows approximately 25,000 clones, 82% of them seen only once. Sample: peripheral blood. The rearrangement uses TRBV5-1 and TRBJ2-1; 7 nucleotides match TRBD2. This receptor was obtained from a human donor in a cohort sampled during active COVID-19. CDR3 coding DNA: TGCGCCAGCAGCTTGGCCCAGCGGGGCTCCTACAATGAGCAGTTCTTC. It is translated as CASSLAQRGSYNEQFF.